Below, 13 T cell receptor beta chains from the same sample are listed, as sequenced in a study of beta chain features in type 1 diabetes. Expressed TCRB transcripts were sequenced, since all the RNA that had been isolated was reverse transcribed. The table came from immunoSEQ multiplex PCR; TCRdb's copy has only in-frame clones and leaves some out. The table records just over 600,000 clones, about a sixth of them present only once. Sequencing was done on a sample of naive CD4+ T cells from blood. These receptors were collected from a man aged 18 to 29 in good health.

A few counts support this clone. The J gene is TRBJ1-2, the V gene TRBV7-8, with D maybe TRBD1 (5 bases). The CDR3 sequence is 13 residues long. CDR1 and CDR2 (germline): SGHVS, FQNEAQ. V was shortened by 5 bases and J by 6 bases, with 13 bases between the two germline ends. CDR3 sequence reads: CASSGGLGHGYTF. The CDR3 DNA reads as TGTGCCAGCAGCGGGGGTCTCGGGCATGGCTACACCTTC.

V and J are TRBV7-2 and TRBJ2-1, with D tentatively TRBD2 (6 bases). From germline, CDR1 is SGHTA and CDR2 FQGNSA. The CDR3 extends over 15 amino acids. The germline V and J ends were trimmed by 1 base and 6 bases, with 13 bases remaining between them. CDR3 DNA sequence: TGTGCCAGCAGCTTAGATGCCGGGGAGGTCAATGAGCAGTTCTTC. Residues: CASSLDAGEVNEQFF.

This chain uses TRBV9 with TRBJ1-2, with 8 bases aligning to TRBD1. The CDR3 covers 16 residues. The junction had 8 bases not matched to a gene; V was cut back by 0 bases and J by 4 bases. Germline V lookup: CDR1 SGDLS, CDR2 YYNGEE. The CDR3: CASSVAGGVIGYGYTF. For the CDR3, the DNA is TGTGCCAGCAGCGTAGCAGGGGGCGTAATAGGCTATGGCTACACCTTC.

The table lists this clone with a few counts. The chain is built from TRBV9 and TRBJ1-5; D not certain. CDR1 is SGDLS and CDR2 is YYNGEE in the germline V gene. Between the trimmed V and J ends, which lost 0 bases and 7 bases, there was a span of 11 bases. This CDR3 is built from 14 residues. The CDR3 is CASSVEGGKQPQHF. The CDR3 nucleotides read TGTGCCAGCAGCGTAGAGGGCGGAAAACAGCCCCAGCATTTT.

This clone was counted between two and nine times. The chain links TRBV4-1 to TRBJ2-7, with TRBD1 matching over 8 bases. Germline CDR1 and CDR2: MGHRA and YSYEKL. The trim removed 1 base at V and 4 bases at J, leaving 12 bases unmatched. The CDR3 has 17 residues. The CDR3: CASSQVQGSGGGYEQYF. The CDR3 DNA reads TGCGCCAGCAGCCAAGTCCAAGGTTCAGGGGGCGGTTACGAGCAGTACTTC.

This clone was seen more than once but under ten times. J is TRBJ1-2 and V is TRBV6-5; perhaps TRBD1 as D (6 bases). The germline V gene has CDR1 MNHEY and CDR2 SVGAGI. Trimming left V 2 bases short and J 4 bases short, with 8 bases between. This CDR3 comprises 13 residues. The CDR3 spells CASSYRDIYGYTF. CDR3 bases: TGTGCCAGCAGTTACAGGGACATCTATGGCTACACCTTC.

The chain couples TRBV5-1 to TRBJ1-5; perhaps TRBD1 as D (6 bases). Trimming removed 5 bases at V and 4 bases at J, with 13 bases between. Germline V lookup: CDR1 SGHRS, CDR2 YFSETQ. The CDR3 extends over 14 amino acids. CDR3 sequence (DNA): TGCGCCAGCAGATGGGACACGGAGAATCAGCCCCAGCATTTT. Its translation: CASRWDTENQPQHF.

This clone was recorded a few times. The chain couples TRBV6-6 to TRBJ2-7; 7 bases match TRBD1. Germline V gives CDR1 MNHNY, CDR2 SVGAGI (reference sequence). With V trimmed by 5 bases and J by 2 bases, 6 bases remained unmatched. The CDR3 runs 14 residues. The CDR3 spells CASSTPTGTYEQYF. The CDR3, as DNA: TGTGCCAGCAGTACGCCGACAGGGACCTACGAGCAGTACTTC.

This chain uses TRBV4-3 with TRBJ1-1, with D maybe TRBD1 (5 bases). With 4 bases removed from V and 1 base from J, the gap between germline ends came to 13 bases. This CDR3 has 15 amino acids. CDR1 is LGHNA and CDR2 is YSLEER in the germline V gene. CDR3: CASSREVTGNTEAFF. The DNA for the CDR3 is TGCGCCAGCAGCCGAGAAGTCACAGGGAACACTGAAGCTTTCTTT.

This chain connects TRBV11-2 to TRBJ2-7; perhaps TRBD2 as D (6 bases). The ends were cut back, 6 bases at V and 2 bases at J, with 17 bases in the middle. The germline CDR1 and CDR2 sequences are SGHAT and FQNNGV. This CDR3 contains 15 residues. CDR3 loop: CASRRPGGIPYEQYF. In DNA form, the CDR3 reads TGTGCCAGCAGGCGACCCGGCGGGATTCCCTACGAGCAGTACTTC. Filled out from reference TRBV11-2 and TRBJ2-7, the complete variable domain reads EAGVAQSPRYKIIEKRQSVAFWCNPISGHATLYWYQQILGQGPKLLIQFQNNGVVDDSQLPKDRFSAERLKGVDSTLKIQPAKLEDSAVYLCASRRPGGIPYEQYFGPGTRLTVT.

The chain is built from TRBV2 and TRBJ1-3; D unresolved. The CDR3 consists of 13 residues. Per the germline V gene, CDR1 is SNHLY and CDR2 is FYNNEI. With 5 bases removed from V and 2 bases from J, the gap between germline ends came to 7 bases. The CDR3 sequence: CASSPGPGNTIYF. In DNA, the CDR3 is TGTGCCAGCAGTCCGGGTCCTGGAAACACCATATATTTT.

This sequence joins TRBV30 and TRBJ1-2; no firm D call. The CDR3 contains 17 residues. Germline V lookup: CDR1 GTSNPN, CDR2 SVGIG (reference sequence). V lost 3 bases, J lost 2 bases, and 22 bases lay in between. This CDR3 reads CAWSETPNDKGNYGYTF. The DNA of the CDR3 is TGTGCCTGGAGCGAAACCCCCAATGACAAGGGAAACTATGGCTACACCTTC.

The rearrangement uses TRBV7-2 and TRBJ2-7, with D unclear. Germline assignment: CDR1 SGHTA and CDR2 FQGNSA. The length of the CDR3 is 13 residues. V dropped 2 bases and J dropped 4 bases, with 9 bases sitting between them. As DNA, the CDR3 is TGTGCCAGCAGCTTAACGGACGGATACGAGCAGTACTTC. This gives the protein CASSLTDGYEQYF. Full variable domain (missing parts from reference TRBV7-2 and TRBJ2-7): GAGVSQSPSNKVTEKGKDVELRCDPISGHTALYWYRQSLGQGLEFLIYFQGNSAPDKSGLPSDRFSAERTGGSVSTLTIQRTQQEDSAVYLCASSLTDGYEQYFGPGTRLTVT.